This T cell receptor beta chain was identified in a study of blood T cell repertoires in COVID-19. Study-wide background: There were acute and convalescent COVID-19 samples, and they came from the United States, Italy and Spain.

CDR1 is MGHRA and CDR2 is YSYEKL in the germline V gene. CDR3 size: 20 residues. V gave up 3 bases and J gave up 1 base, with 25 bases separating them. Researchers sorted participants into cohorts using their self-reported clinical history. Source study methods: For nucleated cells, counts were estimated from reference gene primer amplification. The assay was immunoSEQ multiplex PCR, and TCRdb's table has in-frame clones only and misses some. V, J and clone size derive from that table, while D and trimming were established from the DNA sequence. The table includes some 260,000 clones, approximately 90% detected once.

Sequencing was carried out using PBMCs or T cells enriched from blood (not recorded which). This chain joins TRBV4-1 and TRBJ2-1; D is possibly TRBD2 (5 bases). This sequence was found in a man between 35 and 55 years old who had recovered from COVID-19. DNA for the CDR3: TGCGCCAGCAGCCACCCTCCGGGAATAAAAAGGGTAGTATCCTACAATGAGCAGTTCTTC. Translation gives CASSHPPGIKRVVSYNEQFF.